This entry lists 13 T cell receptor beta chains sequenced from one sample in a study of shared clonotypes between healthy human individuals. Sequencing was performed with immunoSEQ multiplex PCR; in TCRdb, only in-frame clones are kept and a portion is missing. The sample carries 1.4 million to 1.5 million clones, roughly 96% recorded once. The sample consisted of naive CD4+ T cells sorted from blood. Subset meaning: CD45RA+ positively selected. Source of these receptors: a man aged 30-40 years in good health.

The chain carries TRBV10-3 and TRBJ2-7; 8 positions match TRBD1. CDR3 size: 17 residues. CDR1 and CDR2 from the germline V gene are ENHRY and SYGVKD. The trim removed 7 bases at V and 3 bases at J, leaving 17 bases unmatched. The CDR3 here is CAINAGTGKASHYEQYF. CDR3 DNA: TGTGCCATCAACGCCGGGACAGGCAAAGCCTCTCACTACGAGCAGTACTTC.

The rearrangement uses TRBV7-3 and TRBJ2-7; 7 nucleotides line up with TRBD1. With 2 bases clipped from V and 1 base from J, the junction kept 11 bases outside the gene matches. This CDR3 has 17 residues. Germline CDR1 SGHTA, CDR2 FQGTGA. The CDR3 loop is CASSLVSVRGPSYEQYF. In nucleotides, the CDR3 is TGTGCCAGCAGCTTAGTGTCAGTAAGGGGGCCTTCCTACGAGCAGTACTTC.

This clone was observed once. The V call is TRBV7-9, the J call TRBJ2-2; TRBD1 matches at 9 bases. Trimming at V came to 5 bases and at J to 4 bases, leaving 8 bases not matched to a gene. The V gene's germline CDR1 is SEHNR and CDR2 FQNEAQ (reference sequence). The CDR3 contains 16 residues. The CDR3 DNA sequence: TGTGCCAGCAGCGTATCCGGGACAGGGCGCACCGGGGAGCTGTTTTTT. Amino acids: CASSVSGTGRTGELFF.

This clone was seen only once. The genes are TRBV5-1 and TRBJ2-1; D may be TRBD1 or TRBD2 (5 bases each). This CDR3 is 15 amino acids long. The germline CDR1 and CDR2 sequences are SGHRS and YFSETQ. V lost 3 bases, J lost 9 bases, and 19 bases lay in between. The DNA of the CDR3 is TGCGCCAGCAGCTCCGAAGGGGAAATCGGAGGTGAGCAGTTCTTC. Translation gives CASSSEGEIGGEQFF. The entire variable domain, with the rest obtained from reference TRBV5-1 and TRBJ2-1, is as follows: KAGVTQTPRYLIKTRGQQVTLSCSPISGHRSVSWYQQTPGQGLQFLFEYFSETQRNKGNFPGRFSGRQFSNSRSEMNVSTLELGDSALYLCASSSEGEIGGEQFFGPGTRLTVL.

The chain combines TRBV5-5 with TRBJ2-3; no clear D. This CDR3 has 15 residues. Trimming removed 1 base from V and 2 bases from J, with 11 bases in between. CDR1 SGHKS and CDR2 YYEKEE come from the germline V gene (reference sequence). The CDR3 protein is CASSLISAVTDTQYF. CDR3 sequence (DNA): TGTGCCAGCAGCTTGATATCTGCAGTCACAGATACGCAGTATTTT.

This chain joins TRBV2 and TRBJ1-5, with a weak D call TRBD1 (5 bases). Germline loops: CDR1 SNHLY, CDR2 FYNNEI. The CDR3 runs 13 residues. The germline V and J ends were trimmed by 4 bases and 7 bases, with 11 bases remaining between them. CDR3 protein: CASSVGGEQPQHF. The CDR3 DNA follows: TGTGCCAGCAGTGTGGGAGGGGAGCAGCCCCAGCATTTT.

The rearrangement links TRBV5-6 to TRBJ2-7; 14 bases are a match to TRBD2. Germline CDR1 and CDR2: SGHDT and YYEEEE. V lost 3 bases and J lost 4; bases outside the gene matches: 6. CDR3 size: 16 residues. CDR3 in amino acids: CASSSGLAGVGYEQYF. DNA for the CDR3: TGTGCCAGCAGCTCGGGACTAGCGGGAGTTGGGTACGAGCAGTACTTC.

This clone was recorded once. The chain carries TRBV21-1 and TRBJ2-7. TRBV21-1 is a recognized pseudogene. This CDR3 spans 14 amino acids. For the CDR3, the DNA is TGTGCCAGCAGCAGGTGGGAATGCGGTTATGAGCAGTACTTC. The encoded protein is CASSRWECGYEQYF.

The chain is built from TRBV7-2 and TRBJ2-1; unclear D gene. The CDR3 is 15 residues long. Germline V lookup: CDR1 SGHTA, CDR2 FQGNSA. V gave up 5 bases and J gave up 3 bases, with 14 bases separating them. The CDR3 loop reads CASSRLGGLYNEQFF. The DNA of the CDR3 is TGTGCCAGCAGCCGTTTAGGTGGGCTCTACAATGAGCAGTTCTTC.

V is TRBV5-4 and J is TRBJ1-6; 10 bases agree with TRBD1. The V gene's germline CDR1 is SGHNT and CDR2 YYREEE (reference sequence). This CDR3 region has 13 residues. The trim removed 6 bases at V and 10 bases at J, leaving 4 bases unmatched. In DNA form, the CDR3 reads TGTGCCAGCACAAGGGACAGGGGCTCACCCCTCCACTTT. Protein sequence: CASTRDRGSPLHF. Full variable domain (remainder filled in from reference TRBV5-4 and TRBJ1-6): ETGVTQSPTHLIKTRGQQVTLRCSSQSGHNTVSWYQQALGQGPQFIFQYYREEENGRGNFPPRFSGLQFPNYSSELNVNALELDDSALYLCASTRDRGSPLHFGNGTRLTVT.

The chain recombines TRBV7-2 with TRBJ2-3, with a weak D call TRBD2 (6 bases). CDR1 and CDR2 from the germline V gene are SGHTA and FQGNSA. This CDR3 has 13 amino acids. Between the trimmed V and J ends, which lost 2 bases and 5 bases, there was a span of 8 bases. The CDR3 region is CASSLMEGDTQYF. The CDR3 nucleotides are TGTGCCAGCAGCTTAATGGAGGGAGATACGCAGTATTTT.

The rearrangement uses TRBV19 and TRBJ2-7; 7 positions agree with TRBD1. The CDR3 length is 11 residues. The germline gives CDR1 LNHDA, CDR2 SQIVND (reference sequence). V lost 5 bases to trimming and J lost 6 bases; unmatched junction nucleotides: 1. CDR3 residues: CASSYRGEQYF. CDR3 bases: TGTGCCAGTAGTTACAGGGGCGAGCAGTACTTC.

This clone was detected only once. This chain links TRBV9 with TRBJ1-2, with a tentative D call TRBD1 (5 bases). The CDR3 loop spans 16 amino acids. Germline lookup yields CDR1 SGDLS and CDR2 YYNGEE. V was shortened by 2 bases and J by 2 bases, with 16 bases between the two germline ends. The chain's CDR3 is CASSVAGTAKNYGYTF. The CDR3 DNA reads as TGTGCCAGCAGCGTGGCAGGGACTGCGAAAAACTATGGCTACACCTTC.